Given below is one T cell receptor beta chain in context. The sample is drawn from a study of beta chain features in type 1 diabetes. Study-level background: In age, gender and cell yields, patients were similar to healthy donors. In all, some 110 million sorted cells from all samples were analyzed.

Expressed TCRB transcripts were sequenced after all isolated RNA was converted to cDNA. Assay used: immunoSEQ multiplex PCR; TCRdb lists only in-frame clones, some missing. The table records 200,000 to 250,000 clones, about 63% of them present only once. The collection from each donor was one heparinised blood draw averaging about 110 mL. CDR1 is SQVTM and CDR2 is ANQGSEA in the germline V gene. The CDR3 is made up of 13 amino acids. With 4 bases removed from V and 7 bases from J, the gap between germline ends came to 15 bases. The TCR originated in a young man in good health. V is TRBV29-1 and J is TRBJ2-3; D not certain. Input material: naive CD4+ T cells from blood. The DNA of the CDR3 is TGCAGCGTTGCCAGGTTCGCGGAAAATACGCAGTATTTT. Translation gives CSVARFAENTQYF.